This T cell receptor beta chain was identified during a study of beta chain features in type 1 diabetes. Every isolated RNA sample was fully reverse transcribed, so sequencing captured expressed TCRB transcripts. Only in-frame clones appear in the TCRdb table, and some are missing; sequencing was by immunoSEQ multiplex PCR. The profile shows around 240,000 clones, around 10% of them singletons. The V gene's germline CDR1 is DFQATT and CDR2 SNEGSKA (reference sequence). The CDR3 totals 11 residues. V gave up 6 bases and J gave up 15 bases; unmatched junction bases: 9. There are a few counts of this clone. Its cognate antigen is unknown. Regarding the study as a whole: Shorter TCRB CDR3s, moderately but significantly so, were found in Type 1 diabetes patients in all four CD4+ subsets.

This clonotype was obtained from a woman younger than 30 in good health. The sequencing input was naive CD4+ T cells from blood. The rearrangement uses TRBV20-1 and TRBJ2-1, with TRBD1 matching over 9 bases. The CDR3 DNA reads as TGCAGTGCGCTAAGGACAGGGGAGGTGTTCTTC. Translated: CSALRTGEVFF.